This T cell receptor beta chain was sequenced in a study of shared clonotypes between healthy human individuals. General study points: It was observed that approximately 5% of naive CD4 clonotypes were shared across several donors.

CDR1 and CDR2 (germline): KGHSH, LQKENI. The CDR3 has 18 amino acids. V was clipped by 1 base and J by 2 bases, with 19 bases between them. Measured with immunoSEQ multiplex PCR; TCRdb has only the in-frame clones, and not every one. The data show hundreds of thousands of clones, around 72% seen once. As regards this clone: Antigen unknown.

The chain is built from TRBV18 and TRBJ2-3; D is undetermined. This receptor was obtained from a woman aged 25 to 39 in good health. The sample was memory CD4+ T cells sorted from blood. Subset meaning: CD45RA-negative fraction. CDR3 residues: CASSPLQQSRLLTDTQYF. CDR3 bases: TGTGCCAGCTCACCACTGCAACAGTCCCGTCTCCTCACAGATACGCAGTATTTT.